Reported below is one T cell receptor beta chain. This entry comes from a study of blood T cells in healthy people across ages. Germline-derived CDR1 and CDR2 are SGHTA and FQGNSA. J lost 0 bases, V lost 4 bases, and 18 bases had no gene match. The CDR3 sequence is 20 residues long. A J-beta primer mix and a sample-barcoded 5' primer were used in a second PCR of roughly 6 to 11 cycles. Every individual sample yielded 2.5 million or more paired-end reads (each containing CDR3). TCRdb itself ran the 5' RACE reads through MiXCR, one entry per CDR3 protein. The sample has about 1.8 million distinct CDR3 sequences; less than 50% are singletons.

V and J are TRBV7-2 and TRBJ2-3, with TRBD2 matching 8 bases. The clonotype comes from a woman between 35 and 50 years old in good health. Sample: blood. CDR3 coding DNA: TGTGCCAGCAGCTATCGCTCGCTGCGGGGGGCTCAATCTAGCACAGATACGCAGTATTTT. Protein sequence: CASSYRSLRGAQSSTDTQYF.